This TCR beta chain stems from a study of T cell responses to AZD1222 COVID-19 vaccine. Study-level results: Repertoires were collected only later (after the peak T cell response had occurred). Only a handful of AZD1222 recipients, more than 5 in all, had baseline seropositivity.

Germline V CDR1 and CDR2: LNHNV, YYDKDF (reference sequence). This CDR3 has 15 residues. Trimming took off 3 bases at V and 6 bases at J, with 15 bases between the two ends. Profiled with immunoSEQ multiplex PCR; TCRdb holds only in-frame clones, not every one. The sample holds 110,000 to 150,000 clones, roughly 90% seen once. About this clone: Antigen unknown.

Sequencing was performed on peripheral blood, taken on day 0 of AZD1222 vaccination. The chain has TRBV15 and TRBJ1-5; D call uncertain. The clonotype was recovered from an adult in good health. CDR3 sequence reads: CATSRTGGNLQPQHF. CDR3 bases: TGTGCCACCAGCAGGACGGGAGGAAATCTTCAGCCCCAGCATTTT.